This TCR beta chain was sequenced for a study of blood T cell repertoires in COVID-19. Turning to the study itself: COVID-19 samples, acute and convalescent, were from the United States, Italy and Spain. Nucleic acid was either cDNA or gDNA, and it came from T cells, B-cell-depleted T cells, or PBMCs.

As processed by the authors: By means of reference gene primer amplification, nucleated cell counts were estimated. Sequencing used immunoSEQ multiplex PCR; TCRdb keeps in-frame clones, though not all of them. The V and J calls and the clone size are those of that table, but D and trimming were determined from the DNA. The sample has approximately 260,000 clones, around 88% seen once. Participants' reported clinical history set cohort assignment. The CDR3 sequence is 15 residues long. V shed 4 bases, J shed 8 bases, and the junction held 13 bases outside the gene matches. Germline V gives CDR1 MGHRA, CDR2 YSYEKL.

The chain recombines TRBV4-1 with TRBJ1-2, with 7 positions matching TRBD1. The source is a woman in her forties with acute COVID-19. The specimen was PBMCs or T cells enriched from blood (not recorded which). The CDR3 protein is CASSPQIQGQRGYTF. The CDR3, as DNA: TGCGCCAGCAGCCCCCAGATACAGGGGCAACGAGGCTACACCTTC.